The rows below give T cell receptor beta chains drawn from one sample of a study of T cell responses to AZD1222 COVID-19 vaccine. Here immunoSEQ multiplex PCR was the method, and the copy in TCRdb shows in-frame clones only, minus some. This sample yields under 95,000 clones, of which roughly nine tenths are seen a single time; 2% to 3% belongs to the top ten. The sequenced sample was peripheral blood, obtained on day 0 of AZD1222 vaccination. The receptors derive from an adult in good health. CDR3s include the opening cysteine and the closing phenylalanine or tryptophan. D genes are given only for firm matches. Clone size is stated in some rows and not others, as once, few, many or a class when expanded.

d_call	v_call	clone_size	j_call	cdr3_aa	cdr3_nt
TRBD2	TRBV2	-	TRBJ2-2	CASSGKLAGGNTGELFF	TGTGCCAGCAGTGGAAAACTAGCGGGGGGCAACACCGGGGAGCTGTTTTTT
-	TRBV27	-	TRBJ1-5	CASSRTATYSNQPQHF	TGTGCCAGCAGTAGGACTGCCACATATAGCAATCAGCCCCAGCATTTT
TRBD2	TRBV3-1/TRBV3-2	-	TRBJ2-3	CASSQDQPASGGITDTQYF	TGTGCCAGCAGCCAAGATCAACCCGCTAGCGGGGGGATCACAGATACGCAGTATTTT
-	TRBV28	-	TRBJ1-1	CASTGTNVPTEAFF	TGTGCCAGCACCGGGACTAATGTCCCCACTGAAGCTTTCTTT
-	TRBV10-3	-	TRBJ1-1	CAISESPRGGNTEAFF	TGTGCCATCAGTGAGTCCCCACGGGGAGGGAACACTGAAGCTTTCTTT
TRBD2	TRBV5-4	-	TRBJ2-7	CASSLDGGSSYEQYF	TGTGCCAGCAGCTTGGACGGGGGGAGCTCCTACGAGCAGTACTTC
-	TRBV30	-	TRBJ2-7	CAWSSLRGTYF	TGTGCCTGGAGTTCCCTACGGGGGACCTACTTC
TRBD2	TRBV19	-	TRBJ2-5	CASSAPLLAGNQETQYF	TGTGCCAGTAGTGCCCCCCTGCTAGCGGGTAACCAAGAGACCCAGTACTTC
-	TRBV5-8	-	TRBJ2-3	CASSLAGAADTQYF	TGTGCCAGCAGCTTGGCCGGGGCCGCAGATACGCAGTATTTT
TRBD1	TRBV10-2	-	TRBJ2-7	CASSEPGQGAYEQYF	TGCGCCAGCAGTGAGCCGGGACAGGGGGCCTACGAGCAGTACTTC
-	TRBV7-9	-	TRBJ2-1	CASSTGHYNEQFF	TGTGCCAGCAGCACGGGACACTACAATGAGCAGTTCTTC
-	TRBV21-1	-	TRBJ2-3	CASRGVGTDTQYF	TGTGCCAGCAGGGGAGTGGGCACAGATACGCAGTATTTT
-	TRBV7-3	-	TRBJ2-3	CASSLVDLDTQYF	TGTGCCAGCAGCTTAGTCGATTTAGATACGCAGTATTTT
TRBD2	TRBV2	-	TRBJ2-3	CASTGLAGDSTQYF	TGTGCCAGCACTGGACTAGCGGGAGACTCTACGCAGTATTTT
TRBD2	TRBV5-1	-	TRBJ2-1	CASRIPGLAVVNEQFF	TGCGCCAGCAGGATCCCGGGACTAGCGGTCGTTAATGAGCAGTTCTTC
TRBD1	TRBV27	-	TRBJ1-6	CASSQGAPANSPLHF	TGTGCCAGCTCACAGGGGGCCCCGGCTAATTCACCCCTCCACTTT
-	TRBV7-8	once	TRBJ2-7	CASSPRTASEQYF	TGTGCCAGCAGCCCGCGGACAGCCTCCGAGCAGTACTTC
TRBD1	TRBV12-3/TRBV12-4	-	TRBJ2-7	CASSPTGGPEQYF	TGTGCCAGCAGTCCCACAGGGGGTCCCGAGCAGTACTTC
TRBD2	TRBV7-3	-	TRBJ2-1	CASSLGTSGTSGKQFF	TGTGCCAGCAGCCTCGGGACTAGCGGGACCTCTGGGAAGCAGTTCTTC
-	TRBV7-6	-	TRBJ1-1	CASSPRGVGGTEAFF	TGTGCCAGCAGCCCCCGGGGGGTAGGGGGCACTGAAGCTTTCTTT
-	TRBV7-2	few	TRBJ1-1	CASSLMGQNTEAFF	TGTGCCAGCAGCTTAATGGGACAGAACACTGAAGCTTTCTTT
-	TRBV19	-	TRBJ1-2	CASSIRLRVYGYTF	TGTGCCAGTAGTATTCGACTCAGGGTCTATGGCTACACCTTC
-	TRBV21-1	-	TRBJ2-3	CASSKGEGPCADTQYF	TGTGCCAGCAGCAAAGGAGAAGGGCCATGCGCAGATACGCAGTATTTT
TRBD1	TRBV6-5	-	TRBJ1-2	CASSYSTSGGGNGYTF	TGTGCCAGCAGTTACTCGACGTCAGGGGGCGGGAATGGCTACACCTTC
-	TRBV7-8	-	TRBJ1-5	CASSLVRWSINQPQHF	TGTGCCAGCAGCTTAGTCAGGTGGAGTATCAATCAGCCCCAGCATTTT
-	TRBV6-5	-	TRBJ1-2	CASRRSRGEGGYTF	TGTGCCAGCAGGCGTTCGAGGGGAGAGGGTGGCTACACCTTC
TRBD1	TRBV18	once	TRBJ1-2	CASSPRITGGFNYGYTF	TGTGCCAGCTCACCACGAATCACAGGGGGTTTTAACTATGGCTACACCTTC
TRBD1	TRBV27	once	TRBJ1-2	CASSFSGTGHYGYTF	TGTGCCAGCAGTTTTTCCGGGACAGGTCACTATGGCTACACCTTC
TRBD1	TRBV27	-	TRBJ1-5	CASSAGTGNNQPQHF	TGTGCCAGCAGTGCGGGGACAGGGAACAATCAGCCCCAGCATTTT